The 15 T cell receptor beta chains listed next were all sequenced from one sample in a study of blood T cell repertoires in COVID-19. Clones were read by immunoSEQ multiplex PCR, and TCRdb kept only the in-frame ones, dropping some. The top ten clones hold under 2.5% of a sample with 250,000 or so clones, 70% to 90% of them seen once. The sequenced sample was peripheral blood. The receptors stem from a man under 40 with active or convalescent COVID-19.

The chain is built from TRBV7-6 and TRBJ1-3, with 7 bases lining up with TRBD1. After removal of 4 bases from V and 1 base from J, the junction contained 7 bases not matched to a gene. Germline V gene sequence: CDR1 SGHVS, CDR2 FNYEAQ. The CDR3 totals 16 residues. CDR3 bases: TGTGCCAGCAGCTCCTGGGACAGTCCGTCTGGAAACACCATATATTTT. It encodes CASSSWDSPSGNTIYF.

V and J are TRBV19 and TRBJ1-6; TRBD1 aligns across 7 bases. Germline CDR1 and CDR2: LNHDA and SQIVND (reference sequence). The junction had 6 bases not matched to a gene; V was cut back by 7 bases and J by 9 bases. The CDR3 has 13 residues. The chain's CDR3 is CASTDRVGSPLHF. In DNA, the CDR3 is TGTGCCAGTACTGACAGGGTCGGTTCACCCCTCCACTTT.

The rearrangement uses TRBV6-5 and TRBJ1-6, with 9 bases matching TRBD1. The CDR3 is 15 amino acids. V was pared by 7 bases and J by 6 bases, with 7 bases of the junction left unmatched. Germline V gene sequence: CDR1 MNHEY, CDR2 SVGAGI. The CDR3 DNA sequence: TGTGCCAGCACGATAACGGGACAGGGTAATTCACCCCTCCACTTT. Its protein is CASTITGQGNSPLHF.

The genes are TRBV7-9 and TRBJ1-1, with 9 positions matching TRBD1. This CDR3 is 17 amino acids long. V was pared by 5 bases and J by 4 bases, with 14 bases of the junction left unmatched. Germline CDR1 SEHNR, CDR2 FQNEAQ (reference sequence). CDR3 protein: CASSRRQGDIRFTEAFF. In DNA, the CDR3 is TGTGCCAGCAGCCGTCGACAGGGGGACATTCGATTCACTGAAGCTTTCTTT.

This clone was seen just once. The DNA of the CDR3 is TGCGCCAGCAGCCGACTGGGAGGCGATGGCGGCTACACCTTC. Its translation is CASSRLGGDGGYTF. The chain has TRBV5-1 and TRBJ1-2, with no clear D. CDR1 SGHRS and CDR2 YFSETQ come from the germline V gene. CDR3 length: 14 residues. Trimming left V 4 bases short and J 8 bases short, with 18 bases between.

Here the CDR3 reads CASSLRGGGTNEKLFF. The DNA of the CDR3 is TGTGCCAGCAGTTTACGGGGGGGTGGCACTAATGAAAAACTGTTTTTT. The chain couples TRBV28 to TRBJ1-4; perhaps TRBD1 as D (5 bases). This CDR3 is built from 16 residues. The germline V and J ends were trimmed by 2 bases and 2 bases, with 12 bases remaining between them. Germline-derived CDR1 and CDR2 are MDHEN and SYDVKM.

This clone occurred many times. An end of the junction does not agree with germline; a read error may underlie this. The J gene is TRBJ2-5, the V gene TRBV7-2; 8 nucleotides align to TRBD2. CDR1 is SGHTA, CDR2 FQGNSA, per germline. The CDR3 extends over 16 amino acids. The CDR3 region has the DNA TGTGCCAGCAGCCTAGCGGCGGGCGGGGGGCAAGAGACCCAGTACTTC. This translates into CASSLAAGGGQETQYF. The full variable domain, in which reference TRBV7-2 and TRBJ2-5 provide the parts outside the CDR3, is GAGVSQSPSNKVTEKGKDVELRCDPISGHTALYWYRQSLGQGLEFLIYFQGNSAPDKSGLPSDRFSAERTGGSVSTLTIQRTQQEDSAVYLCASSLAAGGGQETQYFGPGTRLLVL.

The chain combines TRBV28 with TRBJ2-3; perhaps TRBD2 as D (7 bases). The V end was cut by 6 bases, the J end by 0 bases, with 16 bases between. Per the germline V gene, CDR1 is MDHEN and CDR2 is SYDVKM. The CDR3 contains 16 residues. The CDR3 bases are TGTGCCAGCAGCCTTCTGGGGGGGCTAAGCACAGATACGCAGTATTTT. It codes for CASSLLGGLSTDTQYF.

The DNA of the CDR3 is TGCGCCAGCAGGTCATCCAGGAACTCCTACGAGCAGTACTTC. Translation gives CASRSSRNSYEQYF. This chain joins TRBV5-1 and TRBJ2-7; D gene ambiguous. With 5 bases removed from V and 0 bases from J, the gap between germline ends came to 12 bases. The germline gives CDR1 SGHRS, CDR2 YFSETQ. The CDR3 covers 14 residues.

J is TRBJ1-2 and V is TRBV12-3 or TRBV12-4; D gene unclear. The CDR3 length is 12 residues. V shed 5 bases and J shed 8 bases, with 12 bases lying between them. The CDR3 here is CASSLNLYGYTF. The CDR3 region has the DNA TGTGCCAGCAGTCTGAACCTCTACGGCTACACCTTC.

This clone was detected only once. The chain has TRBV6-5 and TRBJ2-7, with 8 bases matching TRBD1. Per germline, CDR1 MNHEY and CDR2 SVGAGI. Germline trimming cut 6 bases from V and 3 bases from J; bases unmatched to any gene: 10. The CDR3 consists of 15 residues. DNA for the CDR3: TGTGCCAGCAGAATTCACAGGGGGTCGGTCTACGAGCAGTACTTC. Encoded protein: CASRIHRGSVYEQYF.

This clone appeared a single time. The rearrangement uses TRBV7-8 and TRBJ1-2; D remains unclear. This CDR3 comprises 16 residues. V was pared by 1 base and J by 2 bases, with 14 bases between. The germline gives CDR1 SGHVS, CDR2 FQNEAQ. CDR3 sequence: CASSLVGGLMNYGYTF. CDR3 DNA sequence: TGTGCCAGCAGCTTAGTCGGCGGCCTCATGAACTATGGCTACACCTTC.

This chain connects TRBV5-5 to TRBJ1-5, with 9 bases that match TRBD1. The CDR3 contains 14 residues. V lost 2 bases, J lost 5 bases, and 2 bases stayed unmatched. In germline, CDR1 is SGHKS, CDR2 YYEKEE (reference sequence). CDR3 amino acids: CASSFGQGHQPQHF. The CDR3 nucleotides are TGTGCCAGCAGCTTCGGACAGGGGCATCAGCCCCAGCATTTT.

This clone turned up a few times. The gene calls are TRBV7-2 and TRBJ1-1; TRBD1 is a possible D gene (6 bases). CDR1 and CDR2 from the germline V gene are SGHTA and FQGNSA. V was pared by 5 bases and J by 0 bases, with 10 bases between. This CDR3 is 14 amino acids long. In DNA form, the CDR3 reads TGTGCCAGCAGCGGGGGGGCTATGAACACTGAAGCTTTCTTT. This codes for CASSGGAMNTEAFF.

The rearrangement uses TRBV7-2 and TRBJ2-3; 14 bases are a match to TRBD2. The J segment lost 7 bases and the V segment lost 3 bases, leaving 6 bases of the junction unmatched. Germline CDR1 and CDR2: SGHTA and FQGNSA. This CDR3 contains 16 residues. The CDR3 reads CASSLTSGGASNTQYF. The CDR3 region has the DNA TGTGCCAGCAGCTTGACTAGCGGGGGGGCCTCAAATACGCAGTATTTT. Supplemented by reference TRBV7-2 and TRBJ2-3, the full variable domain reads GAGVSQSPSNKVTEKGKDVELRCDPISGHTALYWYRQSLGQGLEFLIYFQGNSAPDKSGLPSDRFSAERTGGSVSTLTIQRTQQEDSAVYLCASSLTSGGASNTQYFGPGTRLTVL.